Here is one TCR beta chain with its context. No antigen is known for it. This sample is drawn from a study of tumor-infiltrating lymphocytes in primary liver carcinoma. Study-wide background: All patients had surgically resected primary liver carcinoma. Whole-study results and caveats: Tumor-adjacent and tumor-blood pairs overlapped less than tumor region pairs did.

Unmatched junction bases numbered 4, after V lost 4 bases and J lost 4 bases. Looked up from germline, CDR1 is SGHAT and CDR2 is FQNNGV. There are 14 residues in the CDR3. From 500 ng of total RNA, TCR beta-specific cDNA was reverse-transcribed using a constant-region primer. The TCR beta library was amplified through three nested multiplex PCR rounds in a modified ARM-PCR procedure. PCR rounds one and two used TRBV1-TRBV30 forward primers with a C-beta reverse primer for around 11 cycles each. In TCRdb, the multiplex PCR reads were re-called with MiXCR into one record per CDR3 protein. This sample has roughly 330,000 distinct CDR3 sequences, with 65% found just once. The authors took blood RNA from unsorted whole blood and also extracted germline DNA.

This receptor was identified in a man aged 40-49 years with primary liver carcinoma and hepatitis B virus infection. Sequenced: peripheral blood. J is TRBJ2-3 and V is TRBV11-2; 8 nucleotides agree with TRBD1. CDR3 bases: TGTGCCAGCAGCTCGGGACAGGTCGCAGATACGCAGTATTTT. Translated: CASSSGQVADTQYF.